This TCR beta chain comes out of a study of monozygotic twins with inflammatory bowel disease. General observations from the study: No one strong IBD-associated signal or clonotype was supported. Twins classed as concordant or discordant showed no difference in repertoire similarity, possibly from limited power. Against healthy co-twins, IBD patients had lower TCRbeta diversity (measured by inverse Simpson). Especially with disease activity, IBD patients shared fewer clonotypes with others than healthy twins did.

From the 5' RACE reads, TCRdb lists one entry per CDR3 protein and no DNA. The sample totals 140,000 to 150,000 distinct CDR3 sequences; its top ten clones hold approximately 1.2%. In regard to this clonotype: What it binds is not known.

The CDR3 spans 12 residues. Germline CDR1 is SGHNT and CDR2 is YYREEE (reference sequence). This TCR derives from a human donor with ulcerative colitis or Crohn's disease, or a healthy co-twin of an affected twin (not recorded which). This chain uses TRBV5-4 with TRBJ2-5. Material: blood. The CDR3 region is CASSTLQETQYF.